The 15 T cell receptor beta chains listed next were all sequenced from one sample in a study of blood T cell repertoires in COVID-19. Data came from immunoSEQ multiplex PCR; TCRdb stores just in-frame clones and leaves some out. The data hold fewer than 50,000 clones, with 87% observed a single time. Sequences were obtained from peripheral blood. The receptors were gathered from a man between 60 and 75 years old with COVID-19, enrolled during active disease.

CDR3 in DNA: TGTGCCAGCAGTTCCGGACAGGGGTTTGGCTACACCTTC. Its protein product is CASSSGQGFGYTF. The gene calls are TRBV6-5 and TRBJ1-2; 9 positions match TRBD1. The CDR3 covers 13 residues. The germline V gene encodes CDR1 MNHEY and CDR2 SVGAGI. The V gene end was trimmed by 4 bases and the J gene end by 7 bases; junction bases not matched to a gene: 4.

The chain is built from TRBV3-1 (or the pseudogene TRBV3-2) and TRBJ2-7; 7 nucleotides align to TRBD2. This CDR3 spans 15 amino acids. With 1 base clipped from V and 3 bases from J, the junction kept 6 bases outside the gene matches. Germline V gene lookup returns CDR1 LGHDT and CDR2 YNNKEL (reference sequence). CDR3 nucleotide sequence: TGTGCCAGCAGCCAAGGTCGGGGCGGGAGCTACGAGCAGTACTTC. This sequence encodes CASSQGRGGSYEQYF.

V is TRBV27 and J is TRBJ1-2; TRBD1 matches 12 bases. The CDR3 sequence is 16 residues long. CDR1 and CDR2 from the germline V gene are MNHEY and SMNVEV (reference sequence). J gave up 7 bases and V 6 bases, and 12 bases lay outside the gene matches. CDR3 amino acids: CASSSRDRGRVSGYTF. The CDR3 DNA sequence: TGTGCCAGCAGCTCCCGGGACAGGGGGCGGGTGAGTGGCTACACCTTC.

CDR3 sequence (DNA): TGTGCCAGCTCACCAAGACCGGGGGGAACAGATGAGCAGTTCTTC. The encoded protein is CASSPRPGGTDEQFF. The chain combines TRBV18 with TRBJ2-1, with 7 bases matching TRBD2. V lost 2 bases, J lost 8 bases, and 9 bases stayed unmatched. CDR1 and CDR2 (germline): KGHSH, LQKENI. The CDR3 extends over 15 amino acids.

The chain employs TRBV5-4 and TRBJ1-6, with 10 bases fitting TRBD1. The CDR3 totals 15 residues. Germline V gives CDR1 SGHNT, CDR2 YYREEE (reference sequence). V lost 0 bases, J lost 9 bases, and 3 bases stayed unmatched. The DNA of the CDR3 is TGTGCCAGCAGCTTGGCGGGGACAGGGGTTTCACCCCTCCACTTT. Its translation is CASSLAGTGVSPLHF.

The V call is TRBV7-2, the J call TRBJ1-2; a possible D gene is TRBD1 (6 bases). The V end lost 5 bases, the J end lost 4 bases, and 11 bases lay between the germline ends. The CDR3 runs 13 residues. CDR1 and CDR2 (germline): SGHTA, FQGNSA. As DNA, the CDR3 is TGTGCCAGCAGCCCAGGGGAACCCTATGGCTACACCTTC. Its protein is CASSPGEPYGYTF.

J is TRBJ1-1 and V is TRBV10-1; tentative D call: TRBD1 (6 bases). CDR1 WNHNN and CDR2 SYGVQD come from the germline V gene (reference sequence). The CDR3 length is 15 residues. V was shortened by 0 bases and J by 2 bases, with 10 bases between the two germline ends. The CDR3 DNA reads as TGCGCCAGCAGTGAGTCGCGAGGGGGAAACACTGAAGCTTTCTTT. It encodes CASSESRGGNTEAFF.

CDR3 loop: CASSERHSQSGNTIYF. CDR3 DNA: TGTGCCAGCAGTGAAAGGCACAGCCAGTCTGGAAACACCATATATTTT. The gene calls are TRBV6-1 and TRBJ1-3; no clear D. The CDR3 is 16 residues long. Germline assignment: CDR1 MNHNS and CDR2 SASEGT. Trimming cost V 2 bases and J 1 base, with 12 bases left between them.

This clone was detected once. V and J are TRBV7-2 and TRBJ1-3; D uncertain. The CDR3 sequence is 16 residues long. Germline V CDR1 and CDR2: SGHTA, FQGNSA. Trimming took 1 base from V and 4 from J, leaving 14 bases between them. The CDR3 DNA sequence: TGTGCCAGCAGCTTAGGCCCTGGAGGGAGCGGAAACACCATATATTTT. This translates into CASSLGPGGSGNTIYF.

V gene TRBV2 combines with J gene TRBJ2-7; D is ambiguous. Trimming pared 4 bases from V and 4 bases from J, leaving 5 bases between. The CDR3 consists of 11 residues. Germline values: CDR1 SNHLY, CDR2 FYNNEI. CDR3 nucleotide sequence: TGTGCCAGCAGTGGAGGTTACGAGCAGTACTTC. This translates into CASSGGYEQYF.

A few counts support this clone. The chain links TRBV30 to TRBJ1-1; the D gene is possibly TRBD1 (6 bases). Germline V gives CDR1 GTSNPN, CDR2 SVGIG (reference sequence). Trimming shortened V by 2 bases and J by 1 base, and 14 bases separated the two germline ends. The CDR3 runs 15 residues. CDR3 sequence: CAWSSMAGENTEAFF. CDR3 bases: TGTGCCTGGAGTAGTATGGCAGGGGAGAACACTGAAGCTTTCTTT.

The rearrangement joins TRBV2 to TRBJ2-5, with a tentative D call TRBD2 (7 bases). This CDR3 has 14 amino acids. V was cut by 3 bases and J by 4 bases, with 12 bases left in between. Germline V gene lookup returns CDR1 SNHLY and CDR2 FYNNEI. The chain's CDR3 is CASSEGEGVETQYF. The DNA for the CDR3 is TGTGCCAGCAGTGAGGGGGAGGGGGTAGAGACCCAGTACTTC.

V and J are TRBV11-1 and TRBJ1-1; D not certain. Trimming left V 3 bases short and J 0 bases short, with 8 bases between. The CDR3 is 14 amino acids. Germline V gene sequence: CDR1 SGHAT, CDR2 FQDESV (reference sequence). The CDR3 bases are TGTGCCAGCAGCTTGGGCCCCCTGAACACTGAAGCTTTCTTT. It translates to CASSLGPLNTEAFF. The full variable domain, in which reference TRBV11-1 and TRBJ1-1 provide the parts outside the CDR3, is EAEVAQSPRYKITEKSQAVAFWCDPISGHATLYWYRQILGQGPELLVQFQDESVVDDSQLPKDRFSAERLKGVDSTLKIQPAELGDSAMYLCASSLGPLNTEAFFGQGTRLTVV.

The CDR3 region has the DNA TGTGCCAGCAGTCTCCCTCGCGGGAGGGCCACCTACGAGCAGTACTTC. It codes for CASSLPRGRATYEQYF. The V and J genes are TRBV28 and TRBJ2-7; TRBD2 matches at 9 bases. V lost 5 bases and J lost 2; bases outside the gene matches: 10. Per germline, CDR1 MDHEN and CDR2 SYDVKM. The CDR3 runs to 16 residues. Full variable domain (rest looked up from reference TRBV28 and TRBJ2-7): DVKVTQSSRYLVKRTGEKVFLECVQDMDHENMFWYRQDPGLGLRLIYFSYDVKMKEKGDIPEGYSVSREKKERFSLILESASTNQTSMYLCASSLPRGRATYEQYFGPGTRLTVT.

The rearrangement links TRBV30 to TRBJ2-7, with TRBD1 matching over 10 bases. The CDR3 extends over 13 amino acids. The V gene end was trimmed by 6 bases and the J gene end by 2 bases; junction bases not matched to a gene: 4. CDR1 GTSNPN and CDR2 SVGIG come from the germline V gene (reference sequence). The CDR3 sequence: CACLGQGAYEQYF. As DNA, the CDR3 is TGTGCCTGTTTAGGACAGGGGGCCTACGAGCAGTACTTC. The variable domain in full, with the rest retrieved from reference TRBV30 and TRBJ2-7, is SQTIHQWPATLVQPVGSPLSLECTVEGTSNPNLYWYRQAAGRGLQLLFYSVGIGQISSEVPQNLSASRPQDRQFILSSKKLLLSDSGFYLCACLGQGAYEQYFGPGTRLTVT.